This T cell receptor beta chain was recovered during a study of blood T cell repertoires in COVID-19. Overall study: PBMCs, B-cell-depleted T cells, or T cells were the source of the cDNA or gDNA that made up the material.

Original data processing: Reference gene primer amplification in the assay estimated nucleated cell counts. The data were produced by immunoSEQ multiplex PCR, yet TCRdb's version contains in-frame clones alone and is incomplete. V, J and clone size reflect that table, while D and trimming were determined from the DNA. The sample contains roughly 160,000 clones, roughly 84% of which appear only once. Clinical history reported by participants formed the basis on which cohorts were assigned. This clone has only one observation. This TCR was sampled from a woman aged 45-60 years who had recovered from COVID-19. Source material: PBMCs or T cells enriched from blood (not recorded which).

The DNA for the CDR3 is TGTGCCAGCAGCCTAGGACTAGCGGCAACAGATACGCAGTATTTT. This gives the protein CASSLGLAATDTQYF. This chain links TRBV9 with TRBJ2-3; TRBD2 aligns across 10 bases. In germline, CDR1 is SGDLS, CDR2 YYNGEE. This CDR3 spans 15 amino acids. V was pared by 4 bases and J by 3 bases, with 5 bases of the junction left unmatched.